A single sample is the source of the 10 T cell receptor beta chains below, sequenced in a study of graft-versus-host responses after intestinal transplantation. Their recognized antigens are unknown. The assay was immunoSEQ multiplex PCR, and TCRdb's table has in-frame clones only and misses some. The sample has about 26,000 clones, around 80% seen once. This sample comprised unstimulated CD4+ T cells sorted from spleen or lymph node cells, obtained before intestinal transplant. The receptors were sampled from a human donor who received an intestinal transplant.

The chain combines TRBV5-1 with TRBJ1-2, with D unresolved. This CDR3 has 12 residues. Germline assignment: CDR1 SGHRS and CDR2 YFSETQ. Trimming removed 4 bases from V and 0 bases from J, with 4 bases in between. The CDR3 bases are TGCGCCAGCAGCGACACTAACTATGGCTACACCTTC. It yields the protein CASSDTNYGYTF.

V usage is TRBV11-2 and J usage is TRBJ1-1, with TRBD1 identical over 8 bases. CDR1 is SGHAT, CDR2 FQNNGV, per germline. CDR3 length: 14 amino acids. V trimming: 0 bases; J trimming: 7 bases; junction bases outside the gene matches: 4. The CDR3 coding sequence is TGTGCCAGCAGCTTAGACAGGGGGCTGTTTGAAGCTTTCTTT. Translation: CASSLDRGLFEAFF.

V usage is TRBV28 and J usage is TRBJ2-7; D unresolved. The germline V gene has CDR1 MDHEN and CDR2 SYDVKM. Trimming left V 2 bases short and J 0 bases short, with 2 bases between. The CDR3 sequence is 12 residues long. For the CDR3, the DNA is TGTGCCAGCAGTTTACTCTCCTACGAGCAGTACTTC. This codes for CASSLLSYEQYF.

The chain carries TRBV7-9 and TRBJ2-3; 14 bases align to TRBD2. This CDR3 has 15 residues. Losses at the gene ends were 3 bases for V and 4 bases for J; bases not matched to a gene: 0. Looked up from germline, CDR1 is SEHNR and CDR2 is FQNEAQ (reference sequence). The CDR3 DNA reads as TGTGCCAGCAGCTTGACTAGCGGGGGGGCAGATACGCAGTATTTT. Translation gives CASSLTSGGADTQYF.

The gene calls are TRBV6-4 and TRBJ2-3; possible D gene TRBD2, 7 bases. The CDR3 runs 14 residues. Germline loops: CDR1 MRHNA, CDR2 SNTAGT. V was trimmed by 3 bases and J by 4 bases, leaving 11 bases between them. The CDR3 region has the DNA TGTGCCAGCAGTGAAACGGGGGGCCCAGATACGCAGTATTTT. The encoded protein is CASSETGGPDTQYF.

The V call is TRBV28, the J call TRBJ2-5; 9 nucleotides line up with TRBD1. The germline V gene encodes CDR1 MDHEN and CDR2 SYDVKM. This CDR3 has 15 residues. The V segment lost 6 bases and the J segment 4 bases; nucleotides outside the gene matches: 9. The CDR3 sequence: CASSSDGTGRETQYF. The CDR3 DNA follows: TGTGCCAGCAGCTCTGACGGGACAGGGCGAGAGACCCAGTACTTC.

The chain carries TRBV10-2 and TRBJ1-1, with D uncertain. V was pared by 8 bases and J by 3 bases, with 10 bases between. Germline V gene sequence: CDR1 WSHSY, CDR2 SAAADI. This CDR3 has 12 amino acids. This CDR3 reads CASGPAHTEAFF. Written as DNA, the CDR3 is TGCGCCAGCGGGCCGGCACACACTGAAGCTTTCTTT.

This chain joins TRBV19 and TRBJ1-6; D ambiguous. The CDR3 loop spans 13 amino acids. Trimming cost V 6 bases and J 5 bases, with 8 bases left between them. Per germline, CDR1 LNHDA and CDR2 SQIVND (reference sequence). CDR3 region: CASREGNNSPLHF. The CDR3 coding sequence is TGTGCCAGTAGGGAGGGAAATAATTCACCCCTCCACTTT.

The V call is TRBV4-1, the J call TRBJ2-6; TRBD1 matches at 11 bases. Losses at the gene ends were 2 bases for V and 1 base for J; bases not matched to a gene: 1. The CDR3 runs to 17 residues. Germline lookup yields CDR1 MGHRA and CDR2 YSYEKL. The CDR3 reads CASSQRDRGSGANVLTF. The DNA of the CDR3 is TGCGCCAGCAGCCAACGGGACAGGGGGTCTGGGGCCAACGTCCTGACTTTC.

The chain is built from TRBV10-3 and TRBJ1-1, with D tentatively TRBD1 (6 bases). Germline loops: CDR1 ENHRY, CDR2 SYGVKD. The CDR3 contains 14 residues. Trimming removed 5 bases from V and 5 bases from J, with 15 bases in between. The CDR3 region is CAISPAGADTEAFF. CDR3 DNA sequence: TGTGCCATCAGTCCGGCGGGGGCTGATACTGAAGCTTTCTTT.